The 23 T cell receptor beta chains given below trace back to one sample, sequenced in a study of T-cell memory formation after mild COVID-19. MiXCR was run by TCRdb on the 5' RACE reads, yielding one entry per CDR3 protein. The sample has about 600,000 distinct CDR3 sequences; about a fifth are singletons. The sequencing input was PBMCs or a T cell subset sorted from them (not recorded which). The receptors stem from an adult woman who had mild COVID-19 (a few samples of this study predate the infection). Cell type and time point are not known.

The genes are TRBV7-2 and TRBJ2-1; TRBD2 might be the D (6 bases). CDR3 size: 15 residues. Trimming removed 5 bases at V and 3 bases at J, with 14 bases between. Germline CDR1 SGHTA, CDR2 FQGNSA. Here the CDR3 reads CASSRGRGFYNEQFF. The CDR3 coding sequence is TGTGCCAGCAGCCGTGGGCGGGGCTTCTACAATGAGCAGTTCTTC.

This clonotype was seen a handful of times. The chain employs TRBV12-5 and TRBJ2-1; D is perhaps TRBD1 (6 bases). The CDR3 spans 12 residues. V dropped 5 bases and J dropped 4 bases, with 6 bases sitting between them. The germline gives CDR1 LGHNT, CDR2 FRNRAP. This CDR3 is CASGTGYNEQFF. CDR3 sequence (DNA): TGTGCTAGTGGTACAGGGTACAATGAGCAGTTCTTC.

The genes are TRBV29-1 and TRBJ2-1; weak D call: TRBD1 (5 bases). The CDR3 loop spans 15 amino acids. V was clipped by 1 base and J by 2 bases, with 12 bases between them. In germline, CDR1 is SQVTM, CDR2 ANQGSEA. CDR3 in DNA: TGCAGCGTTGAAGGGTACAGGCTAACCTACAATGAGCAGTTCTTC. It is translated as CSVEGYRLTYNEQFF.

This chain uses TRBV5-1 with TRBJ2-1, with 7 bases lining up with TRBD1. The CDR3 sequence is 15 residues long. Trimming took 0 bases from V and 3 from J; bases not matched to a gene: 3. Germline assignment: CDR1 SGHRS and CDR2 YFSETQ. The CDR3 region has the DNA TGCGCCAGCAGCTTGGGCGGACAGGTCTACAATGAGCAGTTCTTC. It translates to CASSLGGQVYNEQFF.

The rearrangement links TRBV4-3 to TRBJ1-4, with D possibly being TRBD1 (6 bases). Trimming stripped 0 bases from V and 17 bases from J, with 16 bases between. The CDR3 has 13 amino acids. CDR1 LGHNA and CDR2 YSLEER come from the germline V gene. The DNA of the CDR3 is TGCGCCAGCAGCCAAGATAGGGCAGGGGAGATTTTTTTT. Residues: CASSQDRAGEIFF.

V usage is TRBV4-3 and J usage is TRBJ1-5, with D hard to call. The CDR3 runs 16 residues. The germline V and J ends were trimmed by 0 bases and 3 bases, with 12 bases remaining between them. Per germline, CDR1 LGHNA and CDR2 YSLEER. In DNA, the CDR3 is TGCGCCAGCAGCCAAGATTATATGGGTGTCAATCAGCCCCAGCATTTT. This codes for CASSQDYMGVNQPQHF.

CDR3 residues: CASSQGQQGIRNQPQHF. The CDR3 bases are TGTGCCAGCAGCCAAGGGCAACAGGGGATTCGGAATCAGCCCCAGCATTTT. This chain uses TRBV3-1 with TRBJ1-5; 7 bases match TRBD1. This CDR3 comprises 17 residues. Germline V gene sequence: CDR1 LGHDT, CDR2 YNNKEL (reference sequence). Trimming at V came to 1 base and at J to 4 bases, leaving 10 bases not matched to a gene.

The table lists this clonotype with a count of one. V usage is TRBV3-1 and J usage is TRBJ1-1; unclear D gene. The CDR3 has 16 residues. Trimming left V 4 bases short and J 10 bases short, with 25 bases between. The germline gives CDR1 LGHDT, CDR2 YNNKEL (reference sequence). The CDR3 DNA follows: TGTGCCAGCAGCCCCCTTTCGGCTGAGGCGGGTTGGCTAGCTTTCTTT. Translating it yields CASSPLSAEAGWLAFF.

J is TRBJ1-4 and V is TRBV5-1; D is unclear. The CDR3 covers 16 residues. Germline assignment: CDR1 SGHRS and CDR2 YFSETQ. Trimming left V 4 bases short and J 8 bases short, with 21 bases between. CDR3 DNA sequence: TGCGCCAGCAGCCAACGACGGGAGGGCCTAGGGGAAAAACTGTTTTTT. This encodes CASSQRREGLGEKLFF.

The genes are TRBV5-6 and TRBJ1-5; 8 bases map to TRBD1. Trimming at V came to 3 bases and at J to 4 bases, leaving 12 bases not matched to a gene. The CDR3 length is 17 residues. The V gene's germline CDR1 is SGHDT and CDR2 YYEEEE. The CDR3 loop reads CASSSRGAGGLNQPQHF. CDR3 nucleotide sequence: TGTGCCAGCAGCTCGAGGGGGGCAGGGGGCCTAAATCAGCCCCAGCATTTT.

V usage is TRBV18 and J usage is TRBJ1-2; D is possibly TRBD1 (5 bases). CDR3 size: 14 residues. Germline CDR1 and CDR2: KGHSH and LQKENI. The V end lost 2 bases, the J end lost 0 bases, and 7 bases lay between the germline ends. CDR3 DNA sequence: TGTGCCAGCTCACCAGGGGCAGCTAACTATGGCTACACCTTC. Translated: CASSPGAANYGYTF.

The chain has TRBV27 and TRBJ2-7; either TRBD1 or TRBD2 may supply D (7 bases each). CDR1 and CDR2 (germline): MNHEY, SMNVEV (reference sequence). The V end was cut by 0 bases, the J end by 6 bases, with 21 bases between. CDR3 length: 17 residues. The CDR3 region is CASSLSQLGGGGSEQYF. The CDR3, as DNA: TGTGCCAGCAGTTTATCTCAGTTGGGAGGGGGCGGCAGCGAGCAGTACTTC.

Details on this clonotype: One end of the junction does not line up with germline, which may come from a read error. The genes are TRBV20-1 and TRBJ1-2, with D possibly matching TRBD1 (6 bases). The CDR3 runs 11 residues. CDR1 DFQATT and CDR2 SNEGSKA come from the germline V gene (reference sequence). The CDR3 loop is CSAREGGKDAF. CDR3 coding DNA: TGCAGTGCTAGAGAAGGGGGGAAGGATGCCTTC.

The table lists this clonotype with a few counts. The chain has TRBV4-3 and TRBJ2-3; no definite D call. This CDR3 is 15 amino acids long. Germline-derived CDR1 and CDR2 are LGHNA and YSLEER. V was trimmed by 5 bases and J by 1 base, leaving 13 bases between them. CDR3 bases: TGCGCCAGCAGCAAGGAACCTGGGGGCACAGATACGCAGTATTTT. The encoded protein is CASSKEPGGTDTQYF.

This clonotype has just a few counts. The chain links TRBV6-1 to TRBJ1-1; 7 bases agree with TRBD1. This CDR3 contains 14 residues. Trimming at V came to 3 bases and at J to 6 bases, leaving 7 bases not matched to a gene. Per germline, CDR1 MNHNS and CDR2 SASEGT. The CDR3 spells CASSEGTDSAEAFF. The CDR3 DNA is TGTGCCAGCAGTGAGGGGACAGACTCGGCTGAAGCTTTCTTT.

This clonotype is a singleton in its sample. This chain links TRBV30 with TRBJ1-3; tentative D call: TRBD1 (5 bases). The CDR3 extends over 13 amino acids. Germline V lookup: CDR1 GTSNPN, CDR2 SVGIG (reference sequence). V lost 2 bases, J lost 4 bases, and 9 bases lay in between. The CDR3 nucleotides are TGTGCCTGGAGTAGGGGTGGCGGAAACACCATATATTTT. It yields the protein CAWSRGGGNTIYF.

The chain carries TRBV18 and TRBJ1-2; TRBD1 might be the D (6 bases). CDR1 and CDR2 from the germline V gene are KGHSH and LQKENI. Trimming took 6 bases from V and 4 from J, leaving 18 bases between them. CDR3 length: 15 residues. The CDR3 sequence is CASSPGRTEFYGYTF. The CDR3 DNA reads TGTGCCAGCTCTCCGGGCCGGACAGAGTTCTATGGCTACACCTTC.

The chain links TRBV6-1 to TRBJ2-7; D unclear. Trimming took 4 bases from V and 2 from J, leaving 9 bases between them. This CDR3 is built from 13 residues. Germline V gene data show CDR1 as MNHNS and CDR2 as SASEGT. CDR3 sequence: CASSVELAYEQYF. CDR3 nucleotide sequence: TGTGCCAGCAGTGTCGAGCTGGCCTACGAGCAGTACTTC.

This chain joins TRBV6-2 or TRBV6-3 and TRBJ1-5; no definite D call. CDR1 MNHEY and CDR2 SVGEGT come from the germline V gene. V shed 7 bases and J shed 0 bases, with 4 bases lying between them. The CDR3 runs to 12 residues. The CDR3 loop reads CASNRSNQPQHF. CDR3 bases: TGTGCCAGCAACCGTAGCAATCAGCCCCAGCATTTT.

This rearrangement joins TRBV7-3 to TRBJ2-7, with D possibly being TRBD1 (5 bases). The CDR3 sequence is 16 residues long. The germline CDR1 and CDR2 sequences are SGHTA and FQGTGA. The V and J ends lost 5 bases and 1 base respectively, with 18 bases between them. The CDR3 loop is CASSPSKGRLSYEQYF. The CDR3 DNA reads TGTGCCAGCAGCCCCTCAAAGGGGCGTCTTTCCTACGAGCAGTACTTC.

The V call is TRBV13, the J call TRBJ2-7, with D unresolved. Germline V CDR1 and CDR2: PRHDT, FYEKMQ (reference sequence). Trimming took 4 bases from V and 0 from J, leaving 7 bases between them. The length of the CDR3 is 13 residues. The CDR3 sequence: CASSYGYSYEQYF. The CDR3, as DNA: TGTGCCAGCAGCTACGGTTACTCCTACGAGCAGTACTTC.

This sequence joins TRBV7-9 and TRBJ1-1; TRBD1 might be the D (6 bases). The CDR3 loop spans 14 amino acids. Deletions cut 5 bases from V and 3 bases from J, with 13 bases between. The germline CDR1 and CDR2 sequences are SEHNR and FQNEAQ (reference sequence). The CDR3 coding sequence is TGTGCCAGCAGCCCGACGGACAGAGACACTGAAGCTTTCTTT. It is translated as CASSPTDRDTEAFF.

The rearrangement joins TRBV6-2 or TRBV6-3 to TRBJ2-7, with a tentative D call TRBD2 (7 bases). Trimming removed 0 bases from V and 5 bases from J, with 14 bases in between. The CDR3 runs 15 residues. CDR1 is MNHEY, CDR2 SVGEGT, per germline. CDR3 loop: CASSYSRGARDEQYF. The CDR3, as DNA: TGTGCCAGCAGTTACTCTCGGGGGGCACGCGACGAGCAGTACTTC.